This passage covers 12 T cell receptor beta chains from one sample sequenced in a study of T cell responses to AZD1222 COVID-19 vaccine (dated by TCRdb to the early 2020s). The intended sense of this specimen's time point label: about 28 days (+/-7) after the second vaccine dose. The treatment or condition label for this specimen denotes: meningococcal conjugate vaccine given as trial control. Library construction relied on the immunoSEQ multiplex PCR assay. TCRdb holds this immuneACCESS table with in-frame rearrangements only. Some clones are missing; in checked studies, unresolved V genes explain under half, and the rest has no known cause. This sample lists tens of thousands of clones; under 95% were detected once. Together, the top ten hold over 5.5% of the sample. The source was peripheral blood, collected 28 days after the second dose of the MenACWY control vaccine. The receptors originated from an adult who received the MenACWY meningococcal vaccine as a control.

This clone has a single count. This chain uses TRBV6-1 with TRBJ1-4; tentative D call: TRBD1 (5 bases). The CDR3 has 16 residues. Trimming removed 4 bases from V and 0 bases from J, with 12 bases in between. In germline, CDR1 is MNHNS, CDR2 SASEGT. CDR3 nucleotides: TGTGCCAGCAGTGGGGGGGTTCCGACAACTAATGAAAAACTGTTTTTT. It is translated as CASSGGVPTTNEKLFF.

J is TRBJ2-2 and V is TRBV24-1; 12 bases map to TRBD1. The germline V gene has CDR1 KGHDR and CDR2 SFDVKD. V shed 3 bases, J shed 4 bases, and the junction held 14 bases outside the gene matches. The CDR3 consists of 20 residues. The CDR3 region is CATSDAMGTGGVKGTGELFF. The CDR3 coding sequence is TGTGCCACCAGTGATGCAATGGGGACAGGGGGCGTAAAGGGCACCGGGGAGCTGTTTTTT.

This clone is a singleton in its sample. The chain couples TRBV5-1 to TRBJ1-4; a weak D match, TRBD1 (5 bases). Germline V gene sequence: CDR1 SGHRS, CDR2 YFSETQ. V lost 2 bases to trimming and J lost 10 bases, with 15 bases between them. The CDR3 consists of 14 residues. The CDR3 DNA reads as TGCGCCAGCAGCTTAAGCCAAGGGGATGGAAAACTGTTTTTT. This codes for CASSLSQGDGKLFF.

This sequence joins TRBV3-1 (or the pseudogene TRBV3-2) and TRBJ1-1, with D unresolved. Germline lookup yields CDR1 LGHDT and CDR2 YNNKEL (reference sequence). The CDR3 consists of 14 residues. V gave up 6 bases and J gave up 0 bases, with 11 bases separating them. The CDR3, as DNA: TGTGCCAGCAGTTTCGCCAGTATGAACACTGAAGCTTTCTTT. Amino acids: CASSFASMNTEAFF.

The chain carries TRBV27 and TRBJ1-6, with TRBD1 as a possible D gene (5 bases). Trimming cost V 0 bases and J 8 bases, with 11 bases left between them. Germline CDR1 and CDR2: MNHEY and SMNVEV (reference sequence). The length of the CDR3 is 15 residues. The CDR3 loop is CASSLSDGAHSPLHF. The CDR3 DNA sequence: TGTGCCAGCAGTTTATCGGACGGGGCCCATTCACCCCTCCACTTT.

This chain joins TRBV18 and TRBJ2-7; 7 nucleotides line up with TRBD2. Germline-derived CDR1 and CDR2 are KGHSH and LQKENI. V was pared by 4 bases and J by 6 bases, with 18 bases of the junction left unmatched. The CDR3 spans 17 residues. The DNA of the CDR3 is TGTGCCAGCTCACTCCCTCCGCGGGAGCGGGCCGGTAGCGAGCAGTACTTC. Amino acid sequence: CASSLPPRERAGSEQYF.

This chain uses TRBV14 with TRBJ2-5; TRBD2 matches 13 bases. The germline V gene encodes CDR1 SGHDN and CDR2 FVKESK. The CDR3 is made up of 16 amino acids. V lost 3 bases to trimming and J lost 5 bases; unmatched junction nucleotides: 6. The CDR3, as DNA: TGTGCCAGCAGCCAGGCGGGACTAGCGGGACGGGAGACCCAGTACTTC. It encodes CASSQAGLAGRETQYF. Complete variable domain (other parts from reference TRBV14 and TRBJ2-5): EAGVTQFPSHSVIEKGQTVTLRCDPISGHDNLYWYRRVMGKEIKFLLHFVKESKQDESGMPNNRFLAERTGGTYSTLKVQPAELEDSGVYFCASSQAGLAGRETQYFGPGTRLLVL.

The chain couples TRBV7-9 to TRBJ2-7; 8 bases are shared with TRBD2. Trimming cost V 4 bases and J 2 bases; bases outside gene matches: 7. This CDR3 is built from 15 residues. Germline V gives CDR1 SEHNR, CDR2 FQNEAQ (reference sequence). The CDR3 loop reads CASSSRTSTTYEQYF. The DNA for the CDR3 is TGTGCCAGCAGCTCCAGGACTAGCACGACCTACGAGCAGTACTTC. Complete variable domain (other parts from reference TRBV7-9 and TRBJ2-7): DTGVSQNPRHKITKRGQNVTFRCDPISEHNRLYWYRQTLGQGPEFLTYFQNEAQLEKSRLLSDRFSAERPKGSFSTLEIQRTEQGDSAMYLCASSSRTSTTYEQYFGPGTRLTVT.

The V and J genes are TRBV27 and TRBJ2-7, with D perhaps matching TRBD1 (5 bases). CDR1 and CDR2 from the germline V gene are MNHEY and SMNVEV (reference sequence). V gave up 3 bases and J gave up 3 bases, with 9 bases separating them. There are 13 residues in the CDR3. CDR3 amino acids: CASSFSGLYEQYF. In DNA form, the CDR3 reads TGTGCCAGCAGTTTCTCAGGGCTCTACGAGCAGTACTTC.

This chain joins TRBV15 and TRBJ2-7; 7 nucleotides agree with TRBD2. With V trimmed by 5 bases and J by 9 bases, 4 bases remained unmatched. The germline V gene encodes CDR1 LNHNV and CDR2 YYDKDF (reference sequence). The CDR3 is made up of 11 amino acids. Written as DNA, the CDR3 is TGTGCCACCAGCGGATCGGGGGGGCAGTACTTC. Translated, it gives CATSGSGGQYF.

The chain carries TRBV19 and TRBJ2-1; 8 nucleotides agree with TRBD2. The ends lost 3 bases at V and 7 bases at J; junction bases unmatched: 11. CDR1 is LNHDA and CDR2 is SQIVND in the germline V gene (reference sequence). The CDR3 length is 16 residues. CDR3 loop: CASSIVLGLARNEQFF. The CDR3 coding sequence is TGTGCCAGTAGTATCGTCCTCGGACTAGCTAGGAATGAGCAGTTCTTC.

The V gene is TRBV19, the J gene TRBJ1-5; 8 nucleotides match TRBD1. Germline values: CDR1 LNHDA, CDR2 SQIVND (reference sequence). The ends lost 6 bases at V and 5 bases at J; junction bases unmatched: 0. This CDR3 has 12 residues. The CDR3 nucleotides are TGTGCCAGTAGGGGACAGGATCAGCCCCAGCATTTT. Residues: CASRGQDQPQHF.